This entry lists 9 T cell receptor beta chains sequenced from one sample in a study of T cell responses to AZD1222 COVID-19 vaccine (dated by TCRdb to about 2021). Library prep was done by the immunoSEQ multiplex PCR assay. TCRdb limited this immuneACCESS table to in-frame rearrangements with V and J called. A share of clones is missing; checked studies link under half to unresolved V genes, and the rest is unexplained. The sample records more than 150,000 clones, around 94% of which are singletons. 1.5% to 2% of the sample is in the top ten clones. In the paper's terms, the time point label means: about 28 days (+/-7) after the second vaccine dose. Here the sequenced sample was peripheral blood, taken 28 days after the second AZD1222 dose. The receptors were gathered from an adult who received the AZD1222 COVID-19 vaccine.

The chain recombines TRBV18 with TRBJ2-5; D not resolved. V lost 3 bases and J lost 2, with 13 bases in between. CDR3 length equals 15 residues. Germline CDR1 KGHSH, CDR2 LQKENI. DNA for the CDR3: TGTGCCAGCTCACCTGGGATAGGCAAGCAAGAGACCCAGTACTTC. Amino acids: CASSPGIGKQETQYF.

The chain links TRBV10-3 to TRBJ2-4; a weak D match, TRBD1 (6 bases). The CDR3 loop spans 16 amino acids. The V end was cut by 0 bases, the J end by 9 bases, with 18 bases between. Looked up from germline, CDR1 is ENHRY and CDR2 is SYGVKD. The CDR3: CAISESIARQGSIQYF. DNA of the CDR3: TGTGCCATCAGTGAGTCGATTGCGCGGCAGGGGAGCATTCAGTACTTC.

The rearrangement links TRBV19 to TRBJ2-1, with 13 bases matching TRBD2. The length of the CDR3 is 14 residues. V shed 5 bases and J 10 bases; nucleotides not matched to a gene: 5. Per the germline V gene, CDR1 is LNHDA and CDR2 is SQIVND (reference sequence). DNA for the CDR3: TGTGCCAGTAGTTCGGGGACTAGCGGGGACGAGCAGTTCTTC. It yields the protein CASSSGTSGDEQFF.

The chain couples TRBV19 to TRBJ1-6; no clear D gene. The V and J ends lost 7 bases and 1 base respectively, with 8 bases between them. The germline gives CDR1 LNHDA, CDR2 SQIVND (reference sequence). The CDR3 totals 14 residues. The DNA for the CDR3 is TGTGCCAGTATGGGAGGGTCCTATAATTCACCCCTCCACTTT. Its protein product is CASMGGSYNSPLHF.

The rearrangement uses TRBV30 and TRBJ2-1, with 11 bases that match TRBD2. J lost 6 bases, V lost 5 bases, and 0 bases had no gene match. CDR3 length: 12 amino acids. Germline loops: CDR1 GTSNPN, CDR2 SVGIG (reference sequence). The CDR3 DNA reads TGTGCCTGGGGACTAGCGGGCAATGAGCAGTTCTTC. Residues: CAWGLAGNEQFF.

V is TRBV3-1 (or the pseudogene TRBV3-2) and J is TRBJ2-2; no firm D call. Germline V CDR1 and CDR2: LGHDT, YNNKEL (reference sequence). The CDR3 extends over 16 amino acids. V was trimmed by 1 base and J by 1 base, leaving 10 bases between them. For the CDR3, the DNA is TGTGCCAGCAGCCAAGTCCTAACTATGAACACCGGGGAGCTGTTTTTT. Translating it yields CASSQVLTMNTGELFF.

The gene calls are TRBV5-8 and TRBJ1-2, with a possible D match to TRBD1 (5 bases). This CDR3 spans 14 amino acids. Germline-derived CDR1 and CDR2 are SGHTS and YDEGEE. The V end was cut by 4 bases, the J end by 2 bases, with 12 bases between. The CDR3 bases are TGTGCCAGCAGCCTACAGGAGCAGAACTATGGCTACACCTTC. Protein product: CASSLQEQNYGYTF.

Comments on this clone: Within the sample, other DNA sequences also encode this same CDR3. The V and J genes are TRBV19 and TRBJ1-1; 8 nucleotides match TRBD1. V was clipped by 4 bases and J by 3 bases; unmatched bases: 1. This CDR3 is built from 13 residues. The germline V gene has CDR1 LNHDA and CDR2 SQIVND (reference sequence). The CDR3 loop reads CASSTTGDTEAFF. CDR3 DNA sequence: TGTGCCAGTAGTACGACAGGGGACACTGAAGCTTTCTTT.

This sequence joins TRBV6-6 and TRBJ2-2, with no clear D. Germline lookup yields CDR1 MNHNY and CDR2 SVGAGI (reference sequence). The CDR3 spans 14 residues. Trimming took 2 bases from V and 1 from J, leaving 5 bases between them. DNA for the CDR3: TGTGCCAGCAGTTACCAATTGAACACCGGGGAGCTGTTTTTT. Translation: CASSYQLNTGELFF.